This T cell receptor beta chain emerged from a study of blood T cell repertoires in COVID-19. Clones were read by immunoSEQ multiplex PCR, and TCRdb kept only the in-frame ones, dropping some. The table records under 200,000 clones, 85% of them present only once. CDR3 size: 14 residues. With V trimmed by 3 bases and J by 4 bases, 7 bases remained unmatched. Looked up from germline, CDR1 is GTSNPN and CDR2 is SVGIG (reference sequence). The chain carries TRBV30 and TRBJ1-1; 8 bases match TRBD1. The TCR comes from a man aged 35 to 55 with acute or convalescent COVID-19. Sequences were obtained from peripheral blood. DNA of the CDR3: TGTGCCTGGAGGGTAACAGGGGGGACCACTGAAGCTTTCTTT. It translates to CAWRVTGGTTEAFF.